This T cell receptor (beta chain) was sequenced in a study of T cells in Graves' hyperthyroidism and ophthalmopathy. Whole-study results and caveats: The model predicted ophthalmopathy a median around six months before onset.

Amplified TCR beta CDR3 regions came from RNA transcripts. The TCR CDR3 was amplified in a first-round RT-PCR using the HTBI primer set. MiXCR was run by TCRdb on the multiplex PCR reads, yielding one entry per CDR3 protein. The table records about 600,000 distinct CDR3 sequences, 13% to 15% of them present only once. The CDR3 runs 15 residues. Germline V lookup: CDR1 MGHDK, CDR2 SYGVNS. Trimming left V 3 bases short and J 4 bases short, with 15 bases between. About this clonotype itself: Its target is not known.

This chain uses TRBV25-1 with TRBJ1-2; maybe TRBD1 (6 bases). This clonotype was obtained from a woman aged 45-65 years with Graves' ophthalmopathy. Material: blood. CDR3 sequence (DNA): TGTGCCAGCAGTGACACAGGGCGTGGGACCTATGGCTACACCTTC. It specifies CASSDTGRGTYGYTF.